This passage covers 30 T cell receptor beta chains from one sample sequenced in a study of radiotherapy plus CTLA-4 blockade in lung cancer. Clones were read by immunoSEQ multiplex PCR, and TCRdb kept only the in-frame ones, dropping some. The table shows roughly 32,000 clones, with 70% occurring only once. The material was peripheral blood, obtained from a patient treated with radiotherapy plus ipilimumab. These receptors were obtained from a human donor with non-small cell lung cancer who had stable disease on radiotherapy plus ipilimumab.

The chain links TRBV7-2 to TRBJ2-1, with D perhaps matching TRBD2 (5 bases). Germline CDR1 SGHTA, CDR2 FQGNSA. V lost 0 bases, J lost 10 bases, and 7 bases lay in between. This CDR3 comprises 12 residues. This CDR3 is CASSLARVEQFF. The CDR3 DNA reads as TGTGCCAGCAGCTTAGCGCGGGTGGAGCAGTTCTTC.

This sequence joins TRBV21-1 and TRBJ2-2; TRBD1 is the table's D call and was not checked against the DNA. TRBV21-1 is described as a pseudogene. CDR3 length: 14 residues. CDR3 bases: TGTGCCAGCAGCCCCGGCAGGGACACCGGGGAGCTGTTTTTT. It translates to CASSPGRDTGELFF.

This sequence joins TRBV19 and TRBJ1-2, with unresolved D. The CDR3 length is 15 residues. V lost 8 bases, J lost 1 base, and 17 bases lay in between. Per the germline V gene, CDR1 is LNHDA and CDR2 is SQIVND (reference sequence). The CDR3 loop reads CASRVGPAFNYGYTF. In DNA, the CDR3 is TGTGCCAGTCGGGTAGGTCCTGCGTTTAACTATGGCTACACCTTC.

In this sample, this clone turned up once. The chain employs TRBV4-3 and TRBJ1-2; 12 bases are shared with TRBD1. The CDR3 consists of 17 residues. Germline CDR1 reads LGHNA; CDR2 reads YSLEER. The ends lost 4 bases at V and 2 bases at J; junction bases unmatched: 8. CDR3 nucleotide sequence: TGCGCCAGCAGCCCGACCTGGGGGACAGGGGGCAACTATGGCTACACCTTC. Amino acid sequence: CASSPTWGTGGNYGYTF.

The chain employs TRBV5-1 and TRBJ2-2, with a weak D call TRBD2 (5 bases). This CDR3 comprises 15 residues. Trimming took off 1 base at V and 4 bases at J, with 11 bases between the two ends. Germline V CDR1 and CDR2: SGHRS, YFSETQ. The CDR3 loop reads CASSLSAGSTGELFF. CDR3 nucleotides: TGCGCCAGCAGCTTGTCGGCGGGCTCCACCGGGGAGCTGTTTTTT.

The chain joins TRBV14 to TRBJ1-2; D ambiguous. Trimming stripped 4 bases from V and 7 bases from J, with 10 bases between. The CDR3 is 12 residues long. Germline lookup yields CDR1 SGHDN and CDR2 FVKESK. CDR3 amino acids: CASSLHESGYTF. CDR3 sequence (DNA): TGTGCCAGCAGCCTCCACGAGTCTGGCTACACCTTC.

The genes are TRBV7-2 and TRBJ1-2, with D perhaps matching TRBD1 (6 bases). This CDR3 contains 16 residues. Germline CDR1 and CDR2: SGHTA and FQGNSA. Deletions cut 6 bases from V and 0 bases from J, with 17 bases between. The CDR3 coding sequence is TGTGCCAGCAGTCCCGAGCCAGGGGTGGCTAACTATGGCTACACCTTC. Residues: CASSPEPGVANYGYTF.

V gene TRBV11-2 combines with J gene TRBJ1-2, with D possibly being TRBD1 (6 bases). Per the germline V gene, CDR1 is SGHAT and CDR2 is FQNNGV. CDR3 length equals 14 residues. The ends were cut back, 7 bases at V and 7 bases at J, with 19 bases in the middle. The chain's CDR3 is CASKPNRVEGGYTF. DNA for the CDR3: TGTGCCAGCAAGCCTAACAGGGTGGAGGGTGGCTACACCTTC.

This clone qualifies as medium-sized. The chain has TRBV5-6 and TRBJ1-5, with 7 bases matching TRBD1. CDR3 length: 19 amino acids. Losses at the gene ends were 4 bases for V and 0 bases for J; bases not matched to a gene: 16. Germline CDR1 and CDR2: SGHDT and YYEEEE. The CDR3 loop is CASSQPVTRGNYSNQPQHF. DNA of the CDR3: TGTGCCAGCAGCCAACCCGTAACCAGGGGGAACTATAGCAATCAGCCCCAGCATTTT.

The chain couples TRBV4-2 to TRBJ2-5; perhaps TRBD1 as D (6 bases). Germline V gives CDR1 LGHNA, CDR2 YNFKEQ. The CDR3 totals 15 residues. The V and J ends lost 2 bases and 2 bases respectively, with 12 bases between them. CDR3 protein: CASSQPQGLQETQYF. As DNA, the CDR3 is TGTGCCAGCAGCCAACCACAGGGATTACAAGAGACCCAGTACTTC.

The chain couples TRBV27 to TRBJ1-4, with D possibly being TRBD1 (6 bases). Trimming pared 7 bases from V and 10 bases from J, leaving 16 bases between. Germline CDR1 reads MNHEY; CDR2 reads SMNVEV (reference sequence). The CDR3 spans 13 residues. The CDR3 protein is CASKLEQGGKLFF. In nucleotides, the CDR3 is TGTGCCAGCAAGTTGGAACAAGGGGGAAAACTGTTTTTT.

The CDR3 region has the DNA TGCGCCAGCAGCCCGACTAGCGGAGGGCAAGAGACCCAGTACTTC. As protein: CASSPTSGGQETQYF. The chain employs TRBV5-1 and TRBJ2-5; 9 bases line up with TRBD2. CDR1 and CDR2 (germline): SGHRS, YFSETQ. The CDR3 has 15 amino acids. The V and J ends lost 4 bases and 2 bases, in that order; junction bases with no gene match: 6.

The CDR3 DNA follows: TGTGCCAGCAGAGAGGCGGGACTAGCGGGTCCCGAGGGTCCAGATACGCAGTATTTT. Translating gives CASREAGLAGPEGPDTQYF. The V and J genes are TRBV5-4 and TRBJ2-3; 12 nucleotides align to TRBD2. The CDR3 is made up of 19 amino acids. The germline gives CDR1 SGHNT, CDR2 YYREEE (reference sequence). V shed 5 bases, J shed 4 bases, and the junction held 17 bases outside the gene matches.

This clone was counted a single time. The CDR3, as DNA: TGTGCCAGCAGCCCTCGACCGAACACTGAAGCTTTCTTT. Its translation: CASSPRPNTEAFF. V usage is TRBV13 and J usage is TRBJ1-1; D gene ambiguous. The CDR3 consists of 13 residues. The germline V and J ends were trimmed by 5 bases and 1 base, with 8 bases remaining between them. Per the germline V gene, CDR1 is PRHDT and CDR2 is FYEKMQ (reference sequence).

The J gene is TRBJ2-7, the V gene TRBV21-1; the D call in the table, TRBD2, was not verified against the DNA. TRBV21-1 has pseudogene status. This CDR3 has 19 amino acids. CDR3 in amino acids: CASSKSVGRLTSGRGEQYF. CDR3 DNA sequence: TGTGCCAGCAGCAAATCCGTCGGAAGGCTGACTAGCGGGAGAGGTGAGCAGTACTTC.

The chain links TRBV15 to TRBJ1-5; D unclear. V lost 3 bases and J lost 5, with 11 bases in between. Germline V gives CDR1 LNHNV, CDR2 YYDKDF (reference sequence). The CDR3 covers 14 residues. CDR3 sequence: CATSSSDGDQPQHF. The CDR3 DNA follows: TGTGCCACCAGCAGTTCGGACGGGGATCAGCCCCAGCATTTT. Based on the CDR3 plus reference TRBV15 and TRBJ1-5, the full variable domain is DAMVIQNPRYQVTQFGKPVTLSCSQTLNHNVMYWYQQKSSQAPKLLFHYYDKDFNNEADTPDNFQSRRPNTSFCFLDIRSPGLGDTAMYLCATSSSDGDQPQHFGDGTRLSIL.

The chain links TRBV7-9 to TRBJ2-2; TRBD2 matches at 11 bases. This CDR3 is built from 16 residues. V gave up 3 bases and J gave up 5 bases; unmatched junction bases: 5. From germline, CDR1 is SEHNR and CDR2 FQNEAQ (reference sequence). CDR3 DNA sequence: TGTGCCAGCAGCTTCCTCGCTAGCGGGAGGACCGGGGAGCTGTTTTTT. Its translation is CASSFLASGRTGELFF.

This clone was observed once. This chain connects TRBV5-5 to TRBJ1-4; a weak D match, TRBD1 (5 bases). CDR1 is SGHKS and CDR2 is YYEKEE in the germline V gene (reference sequence). CDR3 length: 13 amino acids. V lost 4 bases, J lost 8 bases, and 12 bases lay in between. The CDR3 region is CASSPTDKEKLFF. In DNA form, the CDR3 reads TGTGCCAGCAGCCCGACGGACAAGGAAAAACTGTTTTTT.

This clone came up a few times. The chain uses TRBV29-1 and TRBJ2-1; 11 bases are a match to TRBD2. V shed 8 bases, J shed 0 bases, and the junction held 6 bases outside the gene matches. The CDR3 runs 15 residues. The germline V gene encodes CDR1 SQVTM and CDR2 ANQGSEA. CDR3 loop: CSIGTSGGSYNEQFF. CDR3 sequence (DNA): TGCAGCATAGGGACTAGCGGCGGCTCCTACAATGAGCAGTTCTTC.

The chain couples TRBV20-1 to TRBJ2-1; D is unclear. Trimming removed 2 bases at V and 7 bases at J, with 6 bases between. This CDR3 contains 11 residues. Germline V lookup: CDR1 DFQATT, CDR2 SNEGSKA (reference sequence). The CDR3 spells CSARNRNEQFF. In DNA form, the CDR3 reads TGCAGTGCTAGAAACCGTAATGAGCAGTTCTTC.

V is TRBV2 and J is TRBJ2-7; D possibly corresponds to TRBD1 (6 bases). Trimming cost V 3 bases and J 3 bases, with 9 bases left between them. This CDR3 has 13 residues. The germline CDR1 and CDR2 sequences are SNHLY and FYNNEI. CDR3 DNA sequence: TGTGCCAGCAGTGACACAGGGTTCTACGAGCAGTACTTC. Residues: CASSDTGFYEQYF.

This chain links TRBV10-3 with TRBJ2-7; 10 positions agree with TRBD1. There are 19 residues in the CDR3. J lost 2 bases, V lost 7 bases, and 20 bases had no gene match. Germline V gene sequence: CDR1 ENHRY, CDR2 SYGVKD. The CDR3 region is CAIIRRRGTGTGVTYEQYF. CDR3 nucleotide sequence: TGTGCCATCATCAGACGTCGCGGGACCGGGACAGGGGTCACCTACGAGCAGTACTTC.

This chain connects TRBV5-4 to TRBJ2-5; no clear D gene. The CDR3 is made up of 14 amino acids. Germline CDR1 SGHNT, CDR2 YYREEE (reference sequence). The V gene lost 4 bases and the J gene lost 1 base, with 11 bases spanning the gap. DNA for the CDR3: TGTGCCAGCAGCAAGACTTTCCCCCAAGAGACCCAGTACTTC. It encodes CASSKTFPQETQYF.

The genes are TRBV7-2 and TRBJ1-1; 8 bases line up with TRBD1. V dropped 5 bases and J dropped 1; count of bases not matched to a gene: 9. The germline V gene has CDR1 SGHTA and CDR2 FQGNSA. CDR3 length equals 16 residues. CDR3 sequence (DNA): TGTGCCAGCAGCCTACTTTCGGGACAGGAGAACACTGAAGCTTTCTTT. Protein sequence: CASSLLSGQENTEAFF.

V gene TRBV2 combines with J gene TRBJ2-5, with TRBD2 identical over 9 bases. The germline gives CDR1 SNHLY, CDR2 FYNNEI. This CDR3 is 18 amino acids long. Germline trimming cut 0 bases from V and 4 bases from J; bases unmatched to any gene: 12. CDR3 nucleotide sequence: TGTGCCAGCAGTGAAGCGAAGACTAGCGGAAGCGGTGGAGAGACCCAGTACTTC. Amino acid sequence: CASSEAKTSGSGGETQYF.

This chain joins TRBV29-1 and TRBJ2-3; D is possibly TRBD2 (5 bases). Germline CDR1 is SQVTM and CDR2 is ANQGSEA. The CDR3 length is 14 residues. The germline V and J ends were trimmed by 4 bases and 2 bases, with 13 bases remaining between them. This CDR3 reads CSVVGSDITDTQYF. As DNA, the CDR3 is TGCAGCGTTGTGGGTAGCGACATCACAGATACGCAGTATTTT.

The chain combines TRBV6-5 with TRBJ2-1; D possibly corresponds to TRBD2 (6 bases). CDR1 is MNHEY and CDR2 is SVGAGI in the germline V gene. The CDR3 has 11 residues. V dropped 0 bases and J dropped 15 bases, with 9 bases sitting between them. CDR3 coding DNA: TGTGCCAGCAGTTACTCCGGGAGTACGTTCTTC. It codes for CASSYSGSTFF.

Worth noting for this clone: At one boundary the junction diverges from the germline segment, which might be a read error. This chain links TRBV5-4 with TRBJ2-3; 15 nucleotides align to TRBD2. Germline values: CDR1 SGHNT, CDR2 YYREEE (reference sequence). There are 19 residues in the CDR3. The CDR3 sequence: CASSAPGLAGGYSTGTQYF. CDR3 in DNA: TGTGCCAGCAGCGCGCCGGGACTAGCGGGAGGCTACAGCACAGGTACGCAGTATTTT.

V gene TRBV29-1 combines with J gene TRBJ2-2, with 7 positions matching TRBD2. Germline lookup yields CDR1 SQVTM and CDR2 ANQGSEA. CDR3 size: 15 residues. V dropped 6 bases and J dropped 1; count of bases not matched to a gene: 8. The CDR3 DNA is TGCAGCGTGCGGACTAGATCAAAGAACACCGGGGAGCTGTTTTTT. This gives the protein CSVRTRSKNTGELFF.

The chain joins TRBV27 to TRBJ2-7, with a weak D call TRBD2 (6 bases). V lost 7 bases to trimming and J lost 4 bases, with 29 bases between them. There are 18 residues in the CDR3. Germline-derived CDR1 and CDR2 are MNHEY and SMNVEV (reference sequence). CDR3 sequence: CASTSFGGRAFSPYEQYF. The DNA of the CDR3 is TGTGCCAGCACCAGTTTCGGGGGTAGGGCCTTCTCACCTTACGAGCAGTACTTC.